The 8 T cell receptor beta chains listed next were all sequenced from one sample in a study of blood T cell repertoires in COVID-19 (dated by TCRdb to about 2020). Library construction relied on the immunoSEQ multiplex PCR assay. As stored in TCRdb, this immuneACCESS dataset retains in-frame rearrangements with V and J assigned. A fraction of the clones does not appear; measured against another copy, unresolved V genes explain less than half of the discrepancy, and the remainder lacks a known reason. The sample records about 230,000 clones, 65% to 90% of which are singletons. The leading ten clones occupy around 10% of the sample. The sequencing sample was made of peripheral blood. Source of these receptors: a man aged 45 to 65 with COVID-19, enrolled during active disease.

CDR3: CASSTGTANTGELFF. CDR3 in DNA: TGTGCCAGCAGTACCGGGACAGCGAACACCGGGGAGCTGTTTTTT. The V call is TRBV5-4, the J call TRBJ2-2; the match to TRBD1 covers 7 bases. V was clipped by 5 bases and J by 0 bases; unmatched bases: 4. Germline V gives CDR1 SGHNT, CDR2 YYREEE (reference sequence). The CDR3 sequence is 15 residues long.

The chain combines TRBV5-8 with TRBJ1-5, with D possibly being TRBD1 (6 bases). The V gene lost 4 bases and the J gene lost 2 bases, with 25 bases spanning the gap. Germline V gene lookup returns CDR1 SGHTS and CDR2 YDEGEE. The CDR3 runs 19 residues. This CDR3 reads CASSHWRGARLAGNQPQHF. CDR3 in DNA: TGTGCCAGCAGCCACTGGCGGGGGGCAAGGCTCGCTGGCAATCAGCCCCAGCATTTT.

The chain couples TRBV5-6 to TRBJ2-3; 10 bases align to TRBD2. Germline V gene data show CDR1 as SGHDT and CDR2 as YYEEEE. This CDR3 contains 17 residues. V trimming: 0 bases; J trimming: 7 bases; junction bases outside the gene matches: 11. The CDR3 nucleotides read TGTGCCAGCAGCTTGGGTTCCGGGACTAGCGTCCAAAATACGCAGTATTTT. Protein: CASSLGSGTSVQNTQYF.

The table lists this clone with a few counts. The V and J genes are TRBV5-1 and TRBJ1-1, with TRBD1 as a possible D gene (5 bases). Germline CDR1 and CDR2: SGHRS and YFSETQ. The CDR3 contains 14 residues. With 4 bases removed from V and 1 base from J, the gap between germline ends came to 11 bases. DNA of the CDR3: TGCGCCAGCAGCGGGGGACTCACGAACACTGAAGCTTTCTTT. This gives the protein CASSGGLTNTEAFF.

This clone has only a few counts. The rearrangement joins TRBV7-9 to TRBJ2-5, with 7 bases aligning to TRBD1. V was clipped by 1 base and J by 4 bases; unmatched bases: 12. CDR1 is SEHNR, CDR2 FQNEAQ, per germline (reference sequence). There are 17 residues in the CDR3. CDR3 residues: CASSLGGSRGYRETQYF. CDR3 coding DNA: TGTGCCAGCAGCTTAGGGGGATCCAGGGGGTACCGAGAGACCCAGTACTTC.

This rearrangement joins TRBV1 to TRBJ2-5; the table's D call, TRBD2, has no DNA check behind it. TRBV1 is designated a pseudogene. The CDR3 sequence is 15 residues long. The CDR3 DNA sequence: TGCACCAGCAGCCCCCAGCGGGACCCCCAAGAGACCCAGTACTTC. Protein product: CTSSPQRDPQETQYF.

V gene TRBV7-6 combines with J gene TRBJ2-3; 7 nucleotides match TRBD2. Looked up from germline, CDR1 is SGHVS and CDR2 is FNYEAQ. V lost 7 bases and J lost 4; bases outside the gene matches: 5. CDR3 length: 13 residues. In DNA, the CDR3 is TGTGCCAGCAAAAGTACTAGCGCAGATACGCAGTATTTT. It specifies CASKSTSADTQYF.

V and J are TRBV23-1 and TRBJ2-7; TRBD1 matches at 9 bases. Being an ORF, TRBV23-1 has a function that is uncertain. The CDR3 covers 17 residues. V lost 3 bases, J lost 2 bases, and 11 bases stayed unmatched. CDR3 amino acids: CASSHPDRGIPTYEQYF. DNA for the CDR3: TGCGCCAGCAGTCACCCCGACAGGGGGATCCCTACCTACGAGCAGTACTTC.